This T cell receptor (beta chain) was retrieved from a study of OX40 agonist ivuxolimab in advanced cancers. Study background: Previous treatment with anti-PD-1, anti-PD-L1 or anti-CTLA-4 therapy was allowed; 35% to 50% had received some.

Profiled with immunoSEQ multiplex PCR; TCRdb holds only in-frame clones, not every one. Of tens of thousands of clones in the sample, 89% were seen once. V lost 4 bases and J lost 0; bases outside the gene matches: 3. Germline V gene lookup returns CDR1 SGDLS and CDR2 YYNGEE. The CDR3 runs to 14 residues. It was autoimmune disease history or systemic immunosuppression that excluded patients. This TCR derives from an adult with an advanced solid tumor such as melanoma, head and neck, liver or kidney cancer. The rearrangement links TRBV9 to TRBJ2-5, with 7 nucleotides matching TRBD1. This specimen consisted of CD4+ or CD8+ T cells sorted from blood, obtained in a trial of the OX40 agonist ivuxolimab. CDR3: CASSQTGNQETQYF. In DNA, the CDR3 is TGTGCCAGCAGCCAGACAGGGAACCAAGAGACCCAGTACTTC.